Each of the 10 T cell receptor beta chains below was sequenced from the same sample in a study of blood T cell repertoires in COVID-19 (dated by TCRdb to the early 2020s). The library was made by the immunoSEQ multiplex PCR assay. TCRdb holds this immuneACCESS table with in-frame rearrangements only. Some clones are missing; in checked studies, unresolved V genes explain under half, and the rest has no known cause. For this sample the table gives over 35,000 clones, of which about four fifths were detected only once. Of the sample, less than 25% is held by the ten largest clones. Material: peripheral blood. The receptors here all came from a human donor with acute or convalescent COVID-19. The donor label of this sample is uncertain.

V gene TRBV5-6 combines with J gene TRBJ2-7; TRBD1 agrees at 7 bases. Germline CDR1 is SGHDT and CDR2 is YYEEEE. The CDR3 contains 14 residues. J gave up 2 bases and V 5 bases, and 7 bases lay outside the gene matches. DNA for the CDR3: TGTGCCAGCAGGATACTAGGGACAGCCTACGAGCAGTACTTC. Residues: CASRILGTAYEQYF.

The chain combines TRBV6-6 with TRBJ1-1; the match to TRBD1 covers 7 bases. This CDR3 is built from 14 residues. V lost 8 bases, J lost 5 bases, and 11 bases stayed unmatched. Germline-derived CDR1 and CDR2 are MNHNY and SVGAGI (reference sequence). The CDR3, as DNA: TGTGCCAGCGGAACAGGACAGGCTAGAACTGAAGCTTTCTTT. Residues: CASGTGQARTEAFF.

The chain carries TRBV28 and TRBJ1-2, with D tentatively TRBD1 (5 bases). The CDR3 is 16 residues long. The germline V and J ends were trimmed by 3 bases and 5 bases, with 19 bases remaining between them. CDR1 and CDR2 from the germline V gene are MDHEN and SYDVKM. The CDR3 coding sequence is TGTGCCAGCAGTTTTTCCAGCGGGGGTTTGACTTATGGCTACACCTTC. Protein sequence: CASSFSSGGLTYGYTF.

The chain combines TRBV27 with TRBJ2-7; D is unclear. There are 13 residues in the CDR3. V dropped 2 bases and J dropped 2 bases, with 7 bases sitting between them. Germline V gene lookup returns CDR1 MNHEY and CDR2 SMNVEV (reference sequence). The CDR3: CASSLTETYEQYF. CDR3 in DNA: TGTGCCAGCAGTTTAACAGAAACCTACGAGCAGTACTTC.

The CDR3 DNA reads as TGTGCCTGGGAGAGACAGGGAGCTTACACTGAAGCTTTCTTT. Translated: CAWERQGAYTEAFF. The chain couples TRBV30 to TRBJ1-1; 7 bases align to TRBD1. V trimming: 5 bases; J trimming: 3 bases; junction bases outside the gene matches: 9. Germline loops: CDR1 GTSNPN, CDR2 SVGIG (reference sequence). This CDR3 is built from 14 residues.

The chain uses TRBV5-1 and TRBJ2-3, with TRBD2 matching 8 bases. The CDR3 consists of 18 residues. Germline V gives CDR1 SGHRS, CDR2 YFSETQ. The trim removed 4 bases at V and 6 bases at J, leaving 19 bases unmatched. Written as DNA, the CDR3 is TGCGCCAGCAGCCGCTCCCCAGGAGGGGCGGGAGGAGGGGATACGCAGTATTTT. Its translation: CASSRSPGGAGGGDTQYF.

CDR3 nucleotide sequence: TGTGCCAGCAGTGAATCCGGGAACCGGCCCCAGCATTTT. It specifies CASSESGNRPQHF. V and J are TRBV25-1 and TRBJ1-5; no reliable D call. CDR1 and CDR2 (germline): MGHDK, SYGVNS. CDR3 length: 13 residues. The ends were cut back, 1 base at V and 9 bases at J, with 10 bases in the middle. Drawing the rest from reference TRBV25-1 and TRBJ1-5, the complete variable domain is EADIYQTPRYLVIGTGKKITLECSQTMGHDKMYWYQQDPGMELHLIHYSYGVNSTEKGDLSSESTVSRIRTEHFPLTLESARPSHTSQYLCASSESGNRPQHFGDGTRLSIL.

J is TRBJ1-1 and V is TRBV29-1, with D unresolved. This CDR3 region has 11 residues. Trimming took off 3 bases at V and 6 bases at J, with 8 bases between the two ends. CDR1 and CDR2 (germline): SQVTM, ANQGSEA. CDR3 in DNA: TGCAGCGTTGACTTAACACCTGAAGCTTTCTTT. It encodes CSVDLTPEAFF.

This rearrangement joins TRBV12-5 to TRBJ1-2; D is unresolved. Trimming removed 6 bases from V and 3 bases from J, with 11 bases in between. The CDR3 runs to 13 residues. In germline, CDR1 is LGHNT, CDR2 FRNRAP. The chain's CDR3 is CASGPGEDYGYTF. The CDR3 coding sequence is TGTGCTAGTGGCCCCGGGGAGGACTATGGCTACACCTTC.

The gene calls are TRBV25-1 and TRBJ1-1; D gene unclear. The CDR3 consists of 13 residues. CDR1 is MGHDK and CDR2 is SYGVNS in the germline V gene. Trimming shortened V by 6 bases and J by 5 bases, and 13 bases separated the two germline ends. CDR3 in amino acids: CASRRERGTEAFF. Here the CDR3 DNA reads TGTGCCAGCAGGAGGGAGAGAGGAACTGAAGCTTTCTTT.